The clone carrying this T cell receptor beta chain was counted once. This sample was taken from a study of OX40 agonist ivuxolimab in advanced cancers. At the level of the study: Participants could have had prior anti-PD-1, anti-PD-L1 or anti-CTLA-4 therapy, and approximately 40% had some.

Produced via immunoSEQ multiplex PCR; TCRdb's table is partial and in-frame only. Of 85,000 to 100,000 clones listed, roughly 85% are singletons. The receptor comes from an adult with an advanced solid tumor such as melanoma, head and neck, liver or kidney cancer. This specimen consisted of CD4+ or CD8+ T cells sorted from blood, obtained in a trial of the OX40 agonist ivuxolimab.

The CDR3 sequence is CASSSGLAATDTQYF. Written as DNA, the CDR3 is TGTGCCAGCAGCTCTGGACTAGCGGCCACAGATACGCAGTATTTT. The genes are TRBV11-3 and TRBJ2-3; TRBD2 matches 10 bases. CDR1 is SGHNT, CDR2 YENEEA, per germline. The CDR3 loop spans 15 amino acids. V lost 4 bases, J lost 2 bases, and 3 bases stayed unmatched.